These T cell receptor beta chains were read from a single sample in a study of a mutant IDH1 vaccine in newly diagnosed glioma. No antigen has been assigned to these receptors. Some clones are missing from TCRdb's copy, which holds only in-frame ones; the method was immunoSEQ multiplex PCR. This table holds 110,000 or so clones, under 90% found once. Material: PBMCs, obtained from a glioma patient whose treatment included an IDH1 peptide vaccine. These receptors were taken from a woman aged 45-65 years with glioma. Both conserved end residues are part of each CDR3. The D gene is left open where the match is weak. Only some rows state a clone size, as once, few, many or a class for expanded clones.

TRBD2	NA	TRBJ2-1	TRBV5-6	CASSLALASGYNEQFF	TGTGCCAGCAGCTTGGCCCTGGCTAGCGGCTACAATGAGCAGTTCTTC
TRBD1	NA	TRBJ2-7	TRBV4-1	CASSQEGQGYVCDEQYF	TGCGCCAGCAGCCAAGAAGGACAGGGTTATGTATGCGACGAGCAGTACTTC
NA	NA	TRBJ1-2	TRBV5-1	CASSLGTDSYTYGYTF	TGCGCCAGCAGCCTTGGCACCGACAGCTACACCTATGGCTACACCTTC
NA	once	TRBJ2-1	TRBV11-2	CASSFLTAYNEQFF	TGTGCCAGCAGCTTCCTTACGGCCTACAATGAGCAGTTCTTC
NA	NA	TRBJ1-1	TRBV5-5	CASSLTGVNTEAFF	TGTGCCAGCAGCTTGACAGGTGTGAACACTGAAGCTTTCTTT
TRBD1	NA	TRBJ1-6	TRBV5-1	CASTVGQGGSPLHF	TGCGCCAGCACCGTAGGACAGGGAGGTTCACCCCTCCACTTT
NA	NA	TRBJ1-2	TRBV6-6	CASSYSPGANYGYTF	TGTGCCAGCAGTTACTCTCCAGGAGCTAACTATGGCTACACCTTC
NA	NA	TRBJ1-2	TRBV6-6	CASSYTATEEFYGYTF	TGTGCCAGCAGTTACACGGCCACGGAGGAGTTCTATGGCTACACCTTC
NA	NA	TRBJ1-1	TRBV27	CASSLAGQTEAFF	TGTGCCAGCAGTTTAGCAGGGCAGACTGAAGCTTTCTTT
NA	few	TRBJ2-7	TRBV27	CASKRTATYEQYF	TGTGCCAGCAAACGGACAGCAACCTACGAGCAGTACTTC
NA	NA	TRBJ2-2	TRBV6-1	CASRAEDANTGELFF	TGTGCCAGCAGGGCTGAGGATGCGAACACCGGGGAGCTGTTTTTT
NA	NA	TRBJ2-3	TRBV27	CASSLLQSSTDTQYF	TGTGCCAGCAGTTTGCTACAGAGTAGCACAGATACGCAGTATTTT
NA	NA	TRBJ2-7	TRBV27	CASSSSTEYEQYF	TGTGCCAGCAGTTCGTCGACTGAGTACGAGCAGTACTTC
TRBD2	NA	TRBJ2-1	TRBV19	CASSPPTSGDNEQFF	TGTGCCAGTAGCCCCCCGACTAGCGGGGACAATGAGCAGTTCTTC
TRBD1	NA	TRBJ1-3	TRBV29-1	CSVWTGSSGNTIYF	TGCAGCGTCTGGACAGGGAGCTCTGGAAACACCATATATTTT
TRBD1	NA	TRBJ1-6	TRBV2	CASSVTGSYNSPLHF	TGTGCCAGCAGCGTGACAGGGAGCTATAATTCACCCCTCCACTTT
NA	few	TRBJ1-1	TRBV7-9	CASSLAHLMNTEAFF	TGTGCCAGCAGCTTAGCGCACCTCATGAACACTGAAGCTTTCTTT
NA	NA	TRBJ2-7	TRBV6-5	CASSRRDGGGEQYF	TGTGCCAGCAGTCGCCGGGACGGGGGAGGCGAGCAGTACTTC
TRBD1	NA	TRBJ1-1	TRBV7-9	CASSLARDRVDTEAFF	TGTGCCAGCAGCTTAGCCAGGGACAGGGTGGACACTGAAGCTTTCTTT
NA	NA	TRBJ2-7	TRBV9	CASSDGGEQYF	TGTGCCAGCAGCGACGGGGGCGAGCAGTACTTC
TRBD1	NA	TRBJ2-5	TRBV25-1	CASSAQGWETQYF	TGTGCCAGCAGTGCACAGGGGTGGGAGACCCAGTACTTC
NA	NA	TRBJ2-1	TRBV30	CAWSPYSGLVYNEQFF	TGTGCCTGGAGTCCTTACTCCGGTCTCGTGTACAATGAGCAGTTCTTC
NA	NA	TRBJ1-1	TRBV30	CAWSPGGVREAFF	TGTGCCTGGAGCCCCGGGGGGGTCCGAGAAGCTTTCTTT
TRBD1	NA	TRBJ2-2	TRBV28	CASSLSGQGAGELFF	TGTGCCAGCAGTTTATCCGGACAGGGGGCCGGGGAGCTGTTTTTT
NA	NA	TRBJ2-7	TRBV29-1	CSALLGVSEQYF	TGCAGCGCTCTCCTGGGAGTTAGCGAGCAGTACTTC
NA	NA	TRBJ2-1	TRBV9	CASSVAVGTLYNEQFF	TGTGCCAGCAGCGTAGCTGTGGGGACCCTCTACAATGAGCAGTTCTTC
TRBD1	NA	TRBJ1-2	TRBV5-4	CASSQDREGYTF	TGTGCCAGCAGTCAGGACAGGGAGGGCTACACCTTC
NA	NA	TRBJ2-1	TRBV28	CASLGRSYNEQFF	TGTGCCAGCTTGGGACGGTCCTACAATGAGCAGTTCTTC
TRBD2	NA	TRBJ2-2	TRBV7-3	CASSLGLAGTGELFF	TGTGCCAGCAGCCTCGGACTAGCGGGGACCGGGGAGCTGTTTTTT
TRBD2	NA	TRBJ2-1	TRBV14	CASSQGIAGGYSNEQFF	TGTGCCAGCAGCCAGGGCATAGCGGGAGGTTATTCGAATGAGCAGTTCTTC
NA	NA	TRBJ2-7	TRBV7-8	CASSPYRLRYEQYF	TGTGCCAGCAGCCCATACAGATTAAGGTACGAGCAGTACTTC
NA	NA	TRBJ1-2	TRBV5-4	CASSSPGDYGYTF	TGTGCCAGCAGCTCCCCAGGGGACTATGGCTACACCTTC
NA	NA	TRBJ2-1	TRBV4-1	CASSLIIGLLTISSYNEQFF	TGCGCCAGCAGCTTGATAATTGGACTATTAACTATTAGCTCCTACAATGAGCAGTTCTTC
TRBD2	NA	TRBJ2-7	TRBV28	CASSIPSGRRYEQYF	TGTGCCAGCTCGATCCCCAGCGGGAGGAGGTACGAGCAGTACTTC
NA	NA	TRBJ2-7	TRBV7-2	CASGLAVGYEQYF	TGTGCCAGCGGTCTAGCAGTCGGTTACGAGCAGTACTTC
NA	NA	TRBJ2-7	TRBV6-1	CASSEGSSYEQYF	TGTGCCAGCAGTGAGGGGTCCTCCTACGAGCAGTACTTC
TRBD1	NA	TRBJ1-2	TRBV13	CASSAEGQGYGYTF	TGTGCCAGCAGCGCAGAGGGACAGGGGTATGGCTACACCTTC
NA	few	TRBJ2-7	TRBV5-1	CASSLGQQGDEQYF	TGCGCCAGCAGCTTGGGGCAGCAAGGGGACGAGCAGTACTTC
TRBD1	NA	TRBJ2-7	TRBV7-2	CASSPGTAFPEQYF	TGTGCCAGCAGCCCTGGGACAGCTTTCCCCGAGCAGTACTTC
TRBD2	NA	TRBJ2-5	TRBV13	CASSLTPSGGSGETQYF	TGTGCCAGCAGCTTAACCCCCTCTGGCGGGAGTGGAGAGACCCAGTACTTC
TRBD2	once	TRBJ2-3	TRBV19	CASLKTAGDTQYF	TGTGCCAGTTTGAAGACAGCGGGGGATACGCAGTATTTT
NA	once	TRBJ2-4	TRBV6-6	CASTLKNIQYF	TGTGCCAGCACCCTGAAAAACATTCAGTACTTC
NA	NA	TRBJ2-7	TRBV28	CASSLGHGLNYEQYF	TGTGCCAGCAGTTTAGGACACGGCCTCAACTACGAGCAGTACTTC
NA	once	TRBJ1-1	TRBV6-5	CASSLGMDTEAFF	TGTGCCAGCAGCCTGGGGATGGACACTGAAGCTTTCTTT
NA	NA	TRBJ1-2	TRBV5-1	CASSVVTGNYGYTF	TGCGCCAGCAGCGTTGTGACAGGCAACTATGGCTACACCTTC
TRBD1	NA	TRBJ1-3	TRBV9	CASSVAGQGGNTIYF	TGTGCCAGCAGCGTAGCCGGACAGGGAGGAAACACCATATATTTT
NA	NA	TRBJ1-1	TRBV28	CASSLAGRNTEAFF	TGTGCCAGCAGTTTGGCCGGGAGGAACACTGAAGCTTTCTTT
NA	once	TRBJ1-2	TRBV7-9	CASSLRGAEGYTF	TGTGCCAGCAGCCTTAGGGGGGCGGAGGGCTACACCTTC